This T cell receptor beta chain comes out of a study of blood T cell repertoires in COVID-19. Assay: immunoSEQ multiplex PCR; the TCRdb copy retains only in-frame clones and omits some. The sample gives approximately 35,000 clones, 90% of which show up once; roughly 13% is in the top ten. The germline V gene has CDR1 KGHSH and CDR2 LQKENI. The CDR3 has 16 residues. V shed 4 bases and J shed 2 bases, with 15 bases lying between them. Source material: peripheral blood. The chain uses TRBV18 and TRBJ1-5; D might be TRBD1 (6 bases). The clonotype originates from a human donor in a cohort sampled during active COVID-19. The CDR3 is CASSQQGGLGNQPQHF. The CDR3 DNA sequence: TGTGCCAGCTCACAACAGGGCGGCCTGGGCAATCAGCCCCAGCATTTT.